In this sample, the clone carrying this T cell receptor (beta chain) turned up many times. Antigen specificity is unknown. The entry originates in a study of T cells in Graves' hyperthyroidism and ophthalmopathy. CDR3 length equals 18 residues. J lost 0 bases, V lost 0 bases, and 8 bases had no gene match. Germline-derived CDR1 and CDR2 are LGHDT and YNNKEL (reference sequence). Study observations and caveats: The model made its ophthalmopathy prediction, and onset followed a median approximately six months later. Blood also held most thyroid clonotypes expanded beyond 0.001.

Regions amplified from RNA transcripts were the TCR beta CDR3 regions. Initially, a first-round RT-PCR of the TCR CDR3 employed the HTBI primer set. TCRdb fed the multiplex PCR reads into MiXCR, producing one record per CDR3 protein. The table includes roughly 400,000 distinct CDR3 sequences, roughly 14% detected once. The sample comprised blood. This TCR was sampled from a woman under 30 with Graves' hyperthyroidism that later progressed to Graves' ophthalmopathy. The chain is built from TRBV3-1 and TRBJ2-3; 8 bases match TRBD2. The CDR3 protein is CASSQDLPSGFSTDTQYF. The CDR3, as DNA: TGTGCCAGCAGCCAAGATCTGCCTAGCGGGTTTAGCACAGATACGCAGTATTTT.